These T cell receptor beta chains were read from a single sample in a study of T cell responses to AZD1222 COVID-19 vaccine. The assay was immunoSEQ multiplex PCR, and TCRdb's table has in-frame clones only and misses some. This table holds about 170,000 clones, more than 80% found once. Source: peripheral blood, taken on day 0 of AZD1222 vaccination. These receptors all come from an adult in good health. CDR3s leave out the opening cysteine and the closing phenylalanine or tryptophan.

J gene | V gene | CDR3 protein
TRBJ1-3 | TRBV5-8 | ASSVTRQGRNTIY
TRBJ1-6 | TRBV25-1 | ASSESSYKGGGSPLH
TRBJ1-4 | TRBV6-5 | ASSYAWGPIGKLF
TRBJ2-5 | TRBV27 | ASSLELAEAQETQY
TRBJ1-1 | TRBV7-9 | ASSPGTLNTEAF
TRBJ1-2 | TRBV7-9 | ASSFPGVANYGYT
TRBJ1-4 | TRBV19 | ASGTGGYRGNEKLF
TRBJ2-1 | TRBV4-1 | ASSPDGYNEQF
TRBJ2-7 | TRBV5-1 | ASSLEPGTEQY
TRBJ2-7 | TRBV30 | AWTTGPYEQY
TRBJ2-7 | TRBV5-1 | ASSLGHGYEQY
TRBJ2-7 | TRBV29-1 | SVDDRDLYEQY
TRBJ1-3 | TRBV5-1 | ASSYEQGSPIY
TRBJ1-3 | TRBV3-1/TRBV3-2 | ASSQRVPNTIY
TRBJ1-5 | TRBV2 | ASSDPGNQGASNQPQH
TRBJ1-2 | TRBV2 | ASLLGGYGYT
TRBJ1-6 | TRBV14 | ASSQDLGSATNSPLH
TRBJ2-7 | TRBV10-1 | ASSGTADLEQY
TRBJ1-1 | TRBV11-2 | ASRRFSNTEAF
TRBJ2-7 | TRBV10-3 | AISLQANHYEQY
TRBJ1-5 | TRBV30 | AWGKGGFGQPQH
TRBJ2-5 | TRBV12-3/TRBV12-4 | ASRSGTQETQY
TRBJ2-1 | TRBV5-1 | ASNVGTGGTNEQF
TRBJ1-5 | TRBV5-4 | ASPLRSTNQPQH
TRBJ2-7 | TRBV6-5 | ASSHKTGGAFEQY
TRBJ1-2 | TRBV4-1 | ASSQVAGIYGYT
TRBJ2-1 | TRBV5-1 | ASSPGRGLYTEQF
TRBJ1-3 | TRBV5-4 | ASSLFVRESSGNTIY
TRBJ2-7 | TRBV5-1 | ASSLVSGTGVGKEQY
TRBJ2-1 | TRBV7-7 | ASSSFASSYNEQF
TRBJ2-5 | TRBV5-1 | ASRRMGQGEETQY
TRBJ2-7 | TRBV24-1 | ATRFADRSSYEQY
TRBJ1-6 | TRBV7-2 | ASSLESTVNSPLH
TRBJ1-2 | TRBV7-9 | ASSLEGVTGMGYT
TRBJ1-4 | TRBV5-1 | ASSSQGSTNEKLF
TRBJ2-5 | TRBV18 | ASSPPTTVAKIYPLQETQY
TRBJ1-1 | TRBV30 | AALLDRRTEAF
TRBJ2-5 | TRBV19 | ASSITGGGVETQY
TRBJ2-5 | TRBV6-5 | ASTSTGQGETQY
TRBJ2-7 | TRBV5-1 | ASSLVTVSYEQY
TRBJ2-7 | TRBV5-1 | ASSASYEQY
TRBJ2-1 | TRBV6-1 | ASSEIRCNEQF